This TCR beta chain was sequenced for a study of blood T cells in healthy people across ages. General study points: Expanded clonotype shifts may have been confounded, as the donors had an unknown CMV status.

Only a few counts were recorded for this clonotype. What it binds is unknown. Together with a sample-barcoded 5' primer, a J-beta primer mix was included in a second PCR lasting roughly 6 to 12 cycles. TCRdb analysed the 5' RACE reads with MiXCR anew, one entry per CDR3 protein. The data show hundreds of thousands of distinct CDR3 sequences, roughly 25% seen once. V was cut by 3 bases and J by 3 bases, with 15 bases left in between. Germline CDR1 is LNHNV and CDR2 is YYDKDF (reference sequence). The CDR3 length is 15 residues. The data were also submitted as part of a second study, on T cells of mothers and their children. That paper states: An overlap that was slightly higher, though non-significant, was seen in related mother-child pairs versus unrelated pairs.

Sequencing was carried out using blood. The genes are TRBV15 and TRBJ2-7; the D gene is possibly TRBD2 (5 bases). The clonotype was recovered from a boy aged 5 to 17 in good health. Here the CDR3 reads CATSSLHRRIYEQYF. The DNA for the CDR3 is TGTGCCACCAGCAGTCTACATCGGAGGATCTACGAGCAGTACTTC.